The T cell receptor (beta chain) described here comes from a study of blood T cell repertoires in COVID-19. Participants spanned ages about 18 to 100 years and resided in roughly 26 US areas. Before they entered the study, exposed participants had met a COVID-19 case within 2 weeks. This CDR3 spans 13 amino acids. Trimming took 6 bases from V and 4 from J, leaving 12 bases between them. Only in-frame clones appear in the TCRdb table, and some are missing; sequencing was by immunoSEQ multiplex PCR. The sample lists over 250,000 clones; approximately 80% were seen once. The receptor was isolated from a man aged 40-50 years who had been exposed to COVID-19. Sequenced: PBMCs or T cells enriched from blood (not recorded which). The V and J genes are TRBV12-3 or TRBV12-4 and TRBJ1-1; D may be TRBD1 (6 bases). DNA for the CDR3: TGTGCCAGCAGATCCAACAGGGTCACTGAAGCTTTCTTT. It codes for CASRSNRVTEAFF.